The entry that follows covers one T cell receptor beta chain sequence. The data originate from a study of blood T cell repertoires in COVID-19. Across the whole study: The study drew acute and convalescent COVID-19 samples from the United States, Italy and Spain. Sources were T cells, B-cell-depleted T cells, or PBMCs; the material itself was cDNA or gDNA.

In the source study's methods: Amplification of reference gene primers provided the estimated nucleated cell counts. The protocol was immunoSEQ multiplex PCR, while the TCRdb copy is restricted to in-frame clones and leaves out a portion. V, J and clone size reflect that table, while D and trimming were determined from the DNA. Altogether a few hundred thousand clones are present, roughly 86% being singletons, with the ten largest covering under 2%. Trimming at V came to 1 base and at J to 3 bases, leaving 8 bases not matched to a gene. The CDR3 consists of 16 residues. Looked up from germline, CDR1 is GTSNPN and CDR2 is SVGIG (reference sequence).

The receptor's source is a woman aged 45-59 years with acute or convalescent COVID-19. This chain links TRBV30 with TRBJ2-3; 9 bases agree with TRBD2. The sample taken for sequencing was peripheral blood. CDR3 nucleotides: TGTGCCTGGAGTGCCTCGGGGCTAGCGGGGACAGATACGCAGTATTTT. This sequence encodes CAWSASGLAGTDTQYF.